This TCR beta chain was observed in a study of OX40 agonist ivuxolimab in advanced cancers. Regarding the complete study: Ivuxolimab was an agonistic, fully human IgG2 monoclonal antibody directed against OX40 (CD134), a costimulatory receptor. A male proportion of around 83% and a mean age of 60 years, ranging from roughly 20 to 80, were recorded for the dose-escalation cohort. Of the 50 to 55 patients in dose escalation, some 19 had hepatocellular carcinoma, some 15 had melanoma, 9 had renal cell carcinoma and 9 had head and neck cancer. Patients were allowed to have had prior anti-PD-1, anti-PD-L1 or anti-CTLA-4 therapy, and 40% of the dose-escalation patients had previously received checkpoint inhibitors. The monotherapy dose-escalation portion (N ≈ 50 patients) of the phase I ivuxolimab trial is reported in the paper. Partial responses occurred in three dose-escalation patients: two with cutaneous melanoma and one with hepatocellular carcinoma. The point of sequencing TCRbeta in the periphery was to test whether ivuxolimab changed TCR sequence diversity and drove clonal T-cell expansion. Intravenous ivuxolimab was administered to patients every 2 weeks at six dose levels: 0.01, 0.1, 0.3, 1.5, 3 and 10 mg/kg. General findings and caveats noted by the study authors: Clonal expansion of both CD4+ and CD8+ blood T cells was observed from baseline to week 6 at doses 0.1 to 3.0 mg/kg. The antigen specificity of the clonally expanded peripheral T cells was not determined. After ivuxolimab, more expanded clones were found on average in CD8+ T cells than in CD4+ T cells. Low levels of normalized T-cell clonal expansion were also seen in some patients who did not respond. Partial responders in the 0.1-3.0 mg/kg groups had among the lowest normalized peripheral clonal expansion, especially among CD8+ T cells.

The CDR3 runs 12 residues from the cysteine to the phenylalanine. The DNA shown is the 36-base CDR3, in frame from base 1. Trimming costs V 8 bases and J 5 bases, and their ends lie 12 bases apart. CDR1 and CDR2 are read off the germline V gene as SGHVS and FNYEAQ. Turning to this clone: Its antigen remains unidentified. No base quality values were provided; no much bigger clone lies one nucleotide off.

The trial excluded patients who had a history of autoimmune disease or who were on systemic immunosuppression. Peripheral blood for TCR sequencing was drawn from every dose cohort at baseline, at cycle 4 day 1 and at cycle 7 day 1. Samples were obtained from an open-label, multicenter, first-in-human phase I dose-escalation trial of ivuxolimab. Adults with locally advanced or metastatic melanoma, renal cell, hepatocellular, or head and neck squamous cell carcinoma were enrolled in the trial. Before TCR sequencing, CD4+ and CD8+ T cells were separately sorted from peripheral blood. To sequence the TCRbeta CDR3 region, genomic DNA was isolated from the sorted cells. The immunoSEQ Assay was used for sequencing of TCRbeta CDR3 regions. Imported from immuneACCESS, the table was reduced by TCRdb to in-frame sequences with V and J called. These copies leave out some clones; in studies compared against another copy, an unresolved V gene accounts for under half, and the cause of the remainder is not known. The sample records under 85,000 clones, about 94% of which are singletons. The top ten clonotypes cover around 20% of the sample.

The material was CD4+ or CD8+ T cells sorted from blood, obtained in a trial of the OX40 agonist ivuxolimab. The clonotype comes from an adult with an advanced solid tumor such as melanoma, head and neck, liver or kidney cancer. In this chain, TRBV7-6 is recombined with TRBJ1-1; the D gene is perhaps TRBD1, from 5 matching bases. The CDR3 reads as follows: CASRGVNTEAFF. The DNA is TGTGCCAGCCGGGGGGTCAATACTGAAGCTTTCTTT.